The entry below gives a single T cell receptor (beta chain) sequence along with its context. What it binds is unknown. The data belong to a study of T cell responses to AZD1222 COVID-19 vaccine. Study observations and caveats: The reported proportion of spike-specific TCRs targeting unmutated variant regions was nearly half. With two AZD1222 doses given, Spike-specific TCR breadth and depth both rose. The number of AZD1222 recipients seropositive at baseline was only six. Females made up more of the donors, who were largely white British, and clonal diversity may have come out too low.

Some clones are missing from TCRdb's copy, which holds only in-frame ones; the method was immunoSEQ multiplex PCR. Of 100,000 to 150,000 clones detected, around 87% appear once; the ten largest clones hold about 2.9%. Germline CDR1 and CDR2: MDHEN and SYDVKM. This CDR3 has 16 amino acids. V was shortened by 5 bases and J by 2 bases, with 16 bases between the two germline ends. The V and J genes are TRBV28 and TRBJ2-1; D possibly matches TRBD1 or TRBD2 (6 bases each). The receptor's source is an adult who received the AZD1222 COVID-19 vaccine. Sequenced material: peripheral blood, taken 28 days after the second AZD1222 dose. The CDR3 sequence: CASSPWGAKTYNEQFF. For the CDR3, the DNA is TGTGCCAGCAGTCCCTGGGGGGCAAAAACCTACAATGAGCAGTTCTTC.